This T cell receptor beta chain was recorded in a study of T cell changes during pregnancy in multiple sclerosis. Trimming removed 2 bases at V and 8 bases at J, with 15 bases between. Germline CDR1 reads MRHNA; CDR2 reads SNTAGT. This CDR3 is 14 amino acids long. Generated by immunoSEQ multiplex PCR, the TCRdb table keeps only in-frame clones and is missing some. The data show more than 30,000 clones, just under 95% seen once. This TCR derives from a female donor with multiple sclerosis, enrolled in a pregnancy study. Sequencing used CD8+ T cells from peripheral blood mononuclear cells, obtained in the third trimester of pregnancy. The chain carries TRBV6-4 and TRBJ1-2; maybe TRBD1 (6 bases). The CDR3 reads CASSDEGDRGGYTF. CDR3 bases: TGTGCCAGCAGTGACGAGGGGGATCGTGGCGGCTACACCTTC.